The sample holds one count of the clone carrying this TCR beta chain. A junction end diverges from the germline sequence, so it may reflect a read error. These data are taken from a study of tumor-infiltrating lymphocytes in primary liver carcinoma. Total RNA amounting to 500 ng was the source from which TCR beta cDNA was made with a constant-region primer. The TCR beta library was amplified through three nested multiplex PCR rounds in a modified ARM-PCR procedure. TCRdb re-called the multiplex PCR reads with MiXCR, one entry per CDR3 protein. The table has about 320,000 distinct CDR3 sequences, around 50% seen once; the top ten hold 17%. The authors took blood RNA from unsorted whole blood and also extracted germline DNA. The sequence was obtained from a woman aged 25-40 years with primary liver carcinoma and hepatitis B virus infection. Material: peripheral blood.

The CDR3 nucleotides read TGCGCCAGTAGCCAAGTCGGGACCCTTGCTGAAGCTTTCTTT. Encoded protein: CASSQVGTLAEAFF. The chain combines TRBV4-1 with TRBJ1-1, with D perhaps matching TRBD1 (5 bases). The CDR3 covers 14 residues. Looked up from germline, CDR1 is MGHRA and CDR2 is YSYEKL.